This entry is about one T cell receptor (beta chain). Its antigen remains unknown. The data were obtained in a study of T cell responses to AZD1222 COVID-19 vaccine. General observations from the study: Receipt of two AZD1222 doses was followed by a rise in Spike-specific TCR breadth and depth. Among AZD1222 vaccinees, only six were seropositive at baseline. Scientists sampled the repertoires only once the peak T cell response had passed. The donor group comprised mostly white British people and more females; the analysis possibly underestimated clonal diversity.

With 7 bases removed from V and 7 bases from J, the gap between germline ends came to 10 bases. Germline values: CDR1 SQVTM, CDR2 ANQGSEA. This CDR3 has 11 amino acids. The assay was immunoSEQ multiplex PCR, and TCRdb's table has in-frame clones only and misses some. The table shows 98,000 or so clones, with 93% occurring only once. The gene calls are TRBV29-1 and TRBJ2-2; D call uncertain. The specimen comprised peripheral blood, sampled on day 0 of AZD1222 vaccination. The TCR originated in an adult in good health. The CDR3 DNA sequence: TGCAGCGCTGCCGTGGGCGGGGAGCTGTTTTTT. Its protein product is CSAAVGGELFF.